The TCR beta chain under discussion was sequenced for a study of early T cells in non-severe SARS-CoV-2 infection. Study as a whole: It was bulk RNA from unsorted whole blood that was sequenced, and the chains were unpaired.

Germline values: CDR1 DFQATT, CDR2 SNEGSKA (reference sequence). V was pared by 2 bases and J by 1 base, with 7 bases between. The CDR3 is made up of 13 amino acids. This clonotype has a handful of counts. Its antigen is currently unknown. Unique molecular identifiers (one per individual cDNA molecule) were attached. In TCRdb, the 5' RACE reads were re-called with MiXCR into one record per CDR3 protein. The sample contains about 61,000 distinct CDR3 sequences, about 11% of which appear only once. Notes on the study in general: Private and CD4 specificities were missed by VDJdb matching, skewed to anti-spike CD8.

The V and J genes are TRBV20-1 and TRBJ2-3; perhaps TRBD1 as D (5 bases). The sequence was obtained from an adult who was a healthcare worker with PCR-confirmed SARS-CoV-2 infection or an uninfected control (not recorded which). The donor label of this sample is uncertain. The source was whole blood, collected at baseline. The CDR3 here is CSARSRGTDTQYF. The CDR3 DNA is TGCAGTGCTAGAAGCAGGGGCACAGATACGCAGTATTTT.